This T cell receptor beta chain was identified during a study of T-cell memory formation after mild COVID-19. This clonotype was seen more than once but under ten times. Its target is unknown. Study-level results: CM and EM subsets held most contracting CD4+ clones; EMRA held CD8+ ones. Clones contracting across day 15 to 85 had a balanced CD4/CD8 profile; later expanding clones leaned CD4+.

TCRdb redid the calling of the 5' RACE reads with MiXCR, one entry per CDR3 protein. There are around 340,000 distinct CDR3 sequences in the sample; roughly an eighth occur only once, and 22% lies in the top ten. The sequenced material came from PBMCs or a T cell subset sorted from them (not recorded which). The source of this sequence is a man aged 18 to 29 who had mild COVID-19 (a few samples of this study predate the infection). Cell type and time point are not known.

The CDR3 loop is CASSNTYDPNTGELFF. CDR3 bases: TGTGCCAGCAGTAACACCTATGACCCGAACACCGGGGAGCTGTTTTTT. V is TRBV6-5 and J is TRBJ2-2; D call uncertain. The V end was cut by 5 bases, the J end by 0 bases, with 13 bases between. The V gene's germline CDR1 is MNHEY and CDR2 SVGAGI. The CDR3 covers 16 residues.